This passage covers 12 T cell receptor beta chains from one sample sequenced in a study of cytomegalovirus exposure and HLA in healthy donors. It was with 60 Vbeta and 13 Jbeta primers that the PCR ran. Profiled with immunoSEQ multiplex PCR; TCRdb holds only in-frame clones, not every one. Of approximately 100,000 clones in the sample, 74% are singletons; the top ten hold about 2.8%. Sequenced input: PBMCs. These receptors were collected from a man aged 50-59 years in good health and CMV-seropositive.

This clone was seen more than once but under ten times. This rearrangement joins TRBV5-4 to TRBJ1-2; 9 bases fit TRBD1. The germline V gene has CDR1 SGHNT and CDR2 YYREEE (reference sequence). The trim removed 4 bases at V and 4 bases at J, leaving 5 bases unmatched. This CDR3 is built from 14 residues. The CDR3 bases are TGTGCCAGCAGCGAACAGGGGGCGGGCTATGGCTACACCTTC. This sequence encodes CASSEQGAGYGYTF.

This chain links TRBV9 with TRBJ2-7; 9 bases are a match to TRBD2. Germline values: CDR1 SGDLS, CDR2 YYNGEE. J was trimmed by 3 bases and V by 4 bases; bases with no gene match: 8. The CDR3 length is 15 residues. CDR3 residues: CASSPRSGGIYEQYF. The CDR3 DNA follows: TGTGCCAGCAGCCCCCGAAGCGGGGGGATCTACGAGCAGTACTTC.

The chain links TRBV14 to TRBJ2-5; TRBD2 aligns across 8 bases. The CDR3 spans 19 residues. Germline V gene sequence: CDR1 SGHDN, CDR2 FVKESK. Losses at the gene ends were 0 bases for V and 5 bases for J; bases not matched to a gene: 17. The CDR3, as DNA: TGTGCCAGCAGCCAAGATCGGGAGGGACGGACTAACCGGGGGGAGACCCAGTACTTC. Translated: CASSQDREGRTNRGETQYF.

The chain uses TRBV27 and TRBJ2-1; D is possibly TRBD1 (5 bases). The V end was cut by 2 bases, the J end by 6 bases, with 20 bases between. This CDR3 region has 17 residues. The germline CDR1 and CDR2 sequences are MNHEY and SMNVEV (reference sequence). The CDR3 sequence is CASSLRKNLVQGNEQFF. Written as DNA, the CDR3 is TGTGCCAGCAGTTTACGGAAGAATTTGGTTCAGGGCAATGAGCAGTTCTTC.

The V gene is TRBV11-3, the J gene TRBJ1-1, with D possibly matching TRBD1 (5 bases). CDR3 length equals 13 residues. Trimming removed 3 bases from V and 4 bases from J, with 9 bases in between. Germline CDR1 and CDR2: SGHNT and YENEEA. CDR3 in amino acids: CASSFREGTEAFF. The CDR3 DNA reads TGTGCCAGCAGCTTCAGGGAGGGCACTGAAGCTTTCTTT.

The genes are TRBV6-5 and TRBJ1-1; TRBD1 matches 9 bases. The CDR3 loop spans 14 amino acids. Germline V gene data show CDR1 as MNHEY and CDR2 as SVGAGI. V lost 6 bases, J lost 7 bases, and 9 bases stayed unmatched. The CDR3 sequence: CASSPRTGENEAFF. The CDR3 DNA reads TGTGCCAGCAGCCCTCGGACAGGGGAAAATGAAGCTTTCTTT.

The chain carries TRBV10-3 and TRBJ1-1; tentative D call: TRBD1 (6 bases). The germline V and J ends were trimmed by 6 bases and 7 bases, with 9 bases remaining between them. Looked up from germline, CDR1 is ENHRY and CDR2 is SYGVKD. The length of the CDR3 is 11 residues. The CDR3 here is CAIREDSEAFF. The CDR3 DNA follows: TGTGCCATCAGGGAGGACAGTGAAGCTTTCTTT.

CDR3 protein: CASGSTDTWLANYGYTF. The CDR3 nucleotides read TGTGCTAGTGGTTCTACGGACACCTGGTTAGCTAACTATGGCTACACCTTC. This chain uses TRBV12-5 with TRBJ1-2; perhaps TRBD1 as D (5 bases). The V and J ends lost 4 bases and 0 bases respectively, with 18 bases between them. CDR1 LGHNT and CDR2 FRNRAP come from the germline V gene. This CDR3 comprises 17 residues.

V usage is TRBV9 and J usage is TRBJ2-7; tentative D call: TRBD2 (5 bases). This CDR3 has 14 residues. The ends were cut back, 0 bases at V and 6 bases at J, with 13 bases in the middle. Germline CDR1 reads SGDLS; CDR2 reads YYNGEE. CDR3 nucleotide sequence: TGTGCCAGCAGCGTAGGACACCCCGAGGGCGAGCAGTACTTC. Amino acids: CASSVGHPEGEQYF.

CDR3 amino acids: CASSPPGTPSSYEQYF. In DNA, the CDR3 is TGTGCCAGCAGTCCCCCCGGTACTCCGAGCTCCTACGAGCAGTACTTC. The chain recombines TRBV28 with TRBJ2-5; D not certain. TRBJ2-7 explains the end of the DNA better; the J call may be wrong. Germline V CDR1 and CDR2: MDHEN, SYDVKM. The CDR3 is made up of 16 amino acids.

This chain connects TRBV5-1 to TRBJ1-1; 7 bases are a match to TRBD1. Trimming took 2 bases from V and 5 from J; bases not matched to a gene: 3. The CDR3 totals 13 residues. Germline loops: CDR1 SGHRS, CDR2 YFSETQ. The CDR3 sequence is CASSFTGETEAFF. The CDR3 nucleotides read TGCGCCAGCAGCTTTACAGGGGAAACTGAAGCTTTCTTT.

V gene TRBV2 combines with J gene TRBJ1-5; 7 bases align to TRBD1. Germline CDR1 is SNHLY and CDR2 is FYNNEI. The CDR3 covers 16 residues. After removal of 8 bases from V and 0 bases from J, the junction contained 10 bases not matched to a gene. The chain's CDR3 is CASHRDRTYSNQPQHF. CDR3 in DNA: TGTGCCAGCCACCGGGACAGAACATATAGCAATCAGCCCCAGCATTTT.